This is a list of T cell receptor beta chains from one sample in a study of blood T cells in healthy people across ages. TCRdb reanalysed the 5' RACE reads using MiXCR and keeps one entry per CDR3 protein. Of approximately 730,000 distinct CDR3 sequences in the sample, 40% to 45% were seen once. The source material was blood. The receptors shown here come from a woman aged 60-70 years in good health. The CDR3 runs from the conserved cysteine through the conserved F or W. The order of the fields is V gene, J gene, clone size, D gene, CDR3 DNA, CDR3 protein. A D gene is named only where the DNA matches it firmly. Size is stated for part of the rows, as once, few or many counts, or as a class when the clone is expanded.

V gene: TRBV7-2; J gene: TRBJ2-5; clone size: NA; D gene: NA; CDR3 DNA: TGTGCCAGCAGCTTAACCAGAGAAGAGACCCAGTACTTC; CDR3 protein: CASSLTREETQYF
V gene: TRBV6-2/TRBV6-3; J gene: TRBJ1-2; clone size: NA; D gene: NA; CDR3 DNA: TGTGCCAGCAGTTACATCATCGGGCCTTCCTATGGCTACACCTTC; CDR3 protein: CASSYIIGPSYGYTF
V gene: TRBV5-5; J gene: TRBJ2-1; clone size: NA; D gene: NA; CDR3 DNA: TGTGCCAGCAGCCTGGAGGACGACTCTGGTAGGGAGACCCAGTTCTTC; CDR3 protein: CASSLEDDSGRETQFF
V gene: TRBV12-3/TRBV12-4; J gene: TRBJ1-2; clone size: NA; D gene: TRBD1; CDR3 DNA: TGTGCCAGCAGTTCGCCGGGACAGGGACACTATGGCTACACCTTC; CDR3 protein: CASSSPGQGHYGYTF
V gene: TRBV5-1; J gene: TRBJ2-7; clone size: NA; D gene: NA; CDR3 DNA: TGCGCCAGCAGCTTGGGGGGAGATGATGAGCAGTACTTC; CDR3 protein: CASSLGGDDEQYF
V gene: TRBV24-1; J gene: TRBJ1-4; clone size: few; D gene: NA; CDR3 DNA: TGTGCCACCAGTGACTATCGTAATGAAAAACTGTTTTTT; CDR3 protein: CATSDYRNEKLFF
V gene: TRBV5-1; J gene: TRBJ2-7; clone size: many; D gene: NA; CDR3 DNA: TGCGCCAGCAGCTTGGGCCTTTTGGACGCCAACGAGCAGTACTTC; CDR3 protein: CASSLGLLDANEQYF
V gene: TRBV7-3; J gene: TRBJ2-1; clone size: NA; D gene: NA; CDR3 DNA: TGTGCCAGTAGCAACTCCGGGGCCGGTGGCCCCTACAATGAGCAGTTCTTC; CDR3 protein: CASSNSGAGGPYNEQFF
V gene: TRBV30; J gene: TRBJ2-1; clone size: NA; D gene: TRBD1; CDR3 DNA: TGTGCCTGGAGTGTACTTACAGGGGGTTACAATGAGCAGTTCTTC; CDR3 protein: CAWSVLTGGYNEQFF
V gene: TRBV18; J gene: TRBJ2-1; clone size: NA; D gene: NA; CDR3 DNA: TGTGCCAGCTCACCACTGTTACTGGGAATCTACAATGAGCAGTTCTTC; CDR3 protein: CASSPLLLGIYNEQFF
V gene: TRBV5-6; J gene: TRBJ1-6; clone size: NA; D gene: NA; CDR3 DNA: TGTGCCAGCAGCTACAGGGAGGCGAATTCACCCCTCCACTTT; CDR3 protein: CASSYREANSPLHF
V gene: TRBV7-3; J gene: TRBJ2-3; clone size: few; D gene: NA; CDR3 DNA: TGTGCCAGCAGCCGCGCCGCAGGCAAGGATACGCAGTATTTT; CDR3 protein: CASSRAAGKDTQYF
V gene: TRBV6-1; J gene: TRBJ2-3; clone size: once; D gene: NA; CDR3 DNA: TGTGCCAGCAGTGACCAGGCTTTACGCACAGATACGCAGTATTTT; CDR3 protein: CASSDQALRTDTQYF
V gene: TRBV7-6; J gene: TRBJ2-2; clone size: NA; D gene: TRBD2; CDR3 DNA: TGTGCCAGCAGCTTACACCTAGCGGGAGCGAACGGGGAGCTGTTTTTT; CDR3 protein: CASSLHLAGANGELFF
V gene: TRBV6-5; J gene: TRBJ2-1; clone size: NA; D gene: TRBD1; CDR3 DNA: TGTGCCAGCAGTTACCGGACAGGGTCCCAATCCATCTACAATGAGCAGTTCTTC; CDR3 protein: CASSYRTGSQSIYNEQFF
V gene: TRBV28; J gene: TRBJ2-7; clone size: NA; D gene: NA; CDR3 DNA: TGTGCCAGCAGTTTATTAGGTCTAGCGAAGAATGAGCAGTACTTC; CDR3 protein: CASSLLGLAKNEQYF
V gene: TRBV11-1; J gene: TRBJ2-7; clone size: NA; D gene: TRBD2; CDR3 DNA: TGTGCCAGCAGCGCGGGGGGGCAAAGGAGAGAGGCCCAGTACTTC; CDR3 protein: CASSAGGQRREAQYF
V gene: TRBV5-6; J gene: TRBJ2-5; clone size: few; D gene: TRBD1; CDR3 DNA: TGTGCCAGCAGTGCTTATCCGGGACAGGGGAAAGATGAGCAGTACTTC; CDR3 protein: CASSAYPGQGKDEQYF
V gene: TRBV10-3; J gene: TRBJ1-6; clone size: NA; D gene: TRBD1; CDR3 DNA: TGTGCCATCAGCCGAACAGGGGCCGATTCACCCCTCCACTTT; CDR3 protein: CAISRTGADSPLHF
V gene: TRBV7-2; J gene: TRBJ2-1; clone size: few; D gene: NA; CDR3 DNA: TGTGCCAGCAGCCCCCTCCCGGGAGTAGGGAATGAGCAGTTCTTC; CDR3 protein: CASSPLPGVGNEQFF
V gene: TRBV20-1; J gene: TRBJ2-1; clone size: few; D gene: TRBD2; CDR3 DNA: TGCAGTGCTAGCGGGGGGTTGAATGAGCAGTTCTTC; CDR3 protein: CSASGGLNEQFF
V gene: TRBV10-1; J gene: TRBJ2-5; clone size: NA; D gene: TRBD2; CDR3 DNA: TGCGCCAGCAGGGTAGCGGGGGAAGGGCAAGAGACCCAGTACTTC; CDR3 protein: CASRVAGEGQETQYF
V gene: TRBV14; J gene: TRBJ1-1; clone size: NA; D gene: TRBD1; CDR3 DNA: TGTGCCAGCAGCCGACCGGGACAGGGGTGGACTGAAGCTTTCTTT; CDR3 protein: CASSRPGQGWTEAFF
V gene: TRBV11-1; J gene: TRBJ2-5; clone size: few; D gene: NA; CDR3 DNA: TGTGCCAGCAGCTTAGAGGGCGGACTCCCGGGGAGAGAGACCCAGTACTTC; CDR3 protein: CASSLEGGLPGRETQYF
V gene: TRBV25-1; J gene: TRBJ2-6; clone size: NA; D gene: NA; CDR3 DNA: TGTGCCAACAGTGAGGGACCCTTTAGAGGGGCCAACGTCCTGACTTTC; CDR3 protein: CANSEGPFRGANVLTF